Listed here is a single T cell receptor beta chain. Its antigen is as yet unknown. The junction had 5 bases not matched to a gene; V was cut back by 0 bases and J by 0 bases. The CDR3 consists of 16 residues. Germline V CDR1 and CDR2: SEHNR, FQNEAQ (reference sequence). This specimen comes from a study of persistence of HIV-infected CD4 T cells. Study in general: A larger, less memory-rich fraction responded to anti-CD3/anti-CD28 beads than to antigen. Findings of the study overall: Degenerate expanded CDR3beta sequences were enriched among CMV- and Gag-responding cells.

The immunoSEQ assay was version 4, run in survey mode. The repertoire was sequenced with immunoSEQ multiplex PCR; TCRdb's copy has only in-frame clones and lacks some. Counted here are 44,000 or so clones, approximately 90% occurring once; the ten biggest clones make up around 2%. Cells were stimulated nonspecifically with anti-CD3/anti-CD28 magnetic beads. CD4+ T cells upregulating both CD40 ligand and CD69 were sorted as responding cells. The clonotype comes from an adult man with HIV who was CMV-seropositive. This rearrangement joins TRBV7-9 to TRBJ2-7; 7 bases align to TRBD1. The sequenced sample was CD4+ T cells sorted from PBMCs after roughly 20-hour stimulation, obtained from a patient who received antiretroviral therapy. CDR3 nucleotides: TGTGCCAGCAGCTTAGCGGCACGGGACAGCTCCTACGAGCAGTACTTC. This sequence encodes CASSLAARDSSYEQYF.